This T cell receptor (beta chain) was captured in a study of cytomegalovirus exposure and HLA in healthy donors (dated by TCRdb to 2015 to 2018). Broadly, across the study: An earlier analysis of roughly 630 of the donors reported approximately 300 Gb of sequence data and around 120 million unique TCR beta sequences from about 179 million T cells. Donor age, sex, ethnicity and CMV serostatus were collected together with the repertoire data. Rather than drawing on any new phenotypic data, the later analysis identified candidate immune exposures from TCR beta sequences and the way those sequences occurred across donors. In a later genetic analysis, genome-wide SNP genotypes for about 55% of the roughly 700 donors were used, and that subset was treated as a discovery cohort. HLA typing covered class I and class II loci at four-digit resolution. Across 300 to 400 genotyped donors of the cohort, an average of roughly 250,000 unique TCR beta nucleotide sequences per donor were sequenced, and around 19% of those sequences were non-productive. The T cell repertoires of under 750 subjects were profiled by immunosequencing and related to cytomegalovirus serostatus. Of the roughly 430 genotyped donors, 65% to 90% fell in the genetic ancestry cluster associated with self-reported Caucasian donors. The aim of the study was to test whether cataloging public T cell receptors could identify signatures of past pathogen exposure. Because of strong linkage in the cohort, four or five DR-DQ haplotypes were treated as single units for association and clustering. The number of typed donors differed by locus: 629-630 for A, B, C, DRB1 and DQB1; some 500 for DQA1; approximately 610 for DPA1; and about 450 for DPB1. An earlier analysis of a few hundred of the donors applied high-throughput TCR beta sequencing to assess whether each TCR beta V gene segment acted as functional or pseudogenic. All discovery cohort repertoires had been generated using a single sequencing platform. A separate validation cohort of 100 to 150 different subjects was used in addition to the 666-subject first cohort. A later analysis re-analyzed previously published TCR beta repertoires from approximately 670 donors and added high-resolution HLA genotyping to study TCR occurrence patterns. An early release covering about 600 HLA-typed donors comprised about 320 gigabases of sequencing data and approximately 85 million unique TCR sequences. To predict cytomegalovirus infection status, the study combined high-throughput TCR immunosequencing, statistical association of individual TCRs with disease status, and machine learning. Here is what the overall study found, with its caveats: Roughly uniform sequencing depth across donors was assumed in presence/absence analyses, although this assumption may not hold. The cohort was sequenced for TCR beta chains only, and without alpha or paired-chain data the features that could be detected were limited. Compared with equally common non-associated chains, HLA-associated TCR beta chains in a later analysis were more clonally expanded and had lower generation probabilities. According to a later analysis, parvovirus B19, influenza, CMV and Epstein-Barr virus appeared linked to several top co-occurrence clusters. Linkage disequilibrium might explain the correlated functional status among segregating V segments, but an unknown experimental factor could not be excluded. Assigning TCR associations to individual alleles was difficult when HLA alleles, especially DR and DQ, strongly co-occurred. According to a later analysis, TCR association rates differed among HLA loci, with DRB1 alleles showing the most associated TCRs and HLA-C alleles showing the fewest. The sequencing pipeline was judged likely to have produced a cluster of highly shared sequence variants as a technical artifact. In an earlier analysis of 587 of the donors, most TCR beta V segments appeared in productive rearrangements about 87% or about 30% of the time, broadly matching IMGT annotations. In a later analysis, some 17,000 TCR beta sequences were associated with specific HLA alleles at a false discovery rate of 0.05. A further reported finding was that TCR beta sequences accurately predicted the HLA-A and HLA-B alleles for most subjects in the first cohort. A total of 150 to 200 TCR beta chains were listed by the study as associated with cytomegalovirus. Compared with the 666-donor mean, donors in an Asian-associated ancestry cluster had fewer N-insertions in productive TCRs, according to a later genetic analysis. The 87-base-pair reads could not distinguish some IMGT-functional V segments, including TRBV6-2 and TRBV6-3, so those segments were excluded. It was suggested by the authors that the approach could potentially be generalized to other disease states and immunological phenotypes. Because counts were too low, about 15 rarely observed V segments, including chromosome 9 orphons, were left out of the earlier analysis of approximately 580 of the donors. According to a later analysis, most CMV-associated TCR beta chains appeared to be HLA-restricted, and the HLA associations seemed to be driven largely by CMV exposure. Most TCR sequences were seen in very few donors, while some public TCRs were found in many individuals. CMV serostatus was the only immune exposure information available for the cohort. A later genetic analysis associated a missense DCLRE1C variant with V-gene and J-gene trimming of TCR beta chains, and an independent cohort replicated the association. Cytomegalovirus status was reported to be diagnosed by the classifier with high specificity and sensitivity in both the original and validation cohorts. A few of the identified cytomegalovirus-associated TCR beta chains were confirmed in vitro to be specific for cytomegalovirus antigens. Because HLA typing was missing for some donors at each locus, association tests included only the typed subset.

About this clone itself: Its antigen target is currently unknown.

Trimming takes 6 bases off V and 2 bases off J; junction bases not matched to a gene: 9. Reading from cysteine to phenylalanine, the CDR3 counts 15 amino acids. Only the CDR3 DNA is retained, 45 bases long and in frame from the first base. Via the germline V gene, CDR1 is MNHEY and CDR2 SVGAGI. To prepare the library, the immunoSEQ multiplex PCR assay was applied. For the multiplex PCR, a mixture combining 60 forward primers for TCR Vbeta segments and 13 reverse primers for TCR Jbeta segments was used. The CDR3 region of rearranged TCR beta genes was amplified from genomic DNA with a multiplex PCR assay. The amplified TCR beta libraries were sequenced on the Illumina HiSeq System as 87-base-pair reads. For the original study's pipeline: Across the 700 or so repertoires, a later analysis counted approximately 83 million unique TCR beta chains, around 11 million of which were shared by at least two donors. Raw reads were error-corrected and collapsed into unique sequences by a nearest-neighbor algorithm in which closely related sequences were merged to remove PCR and sequencing errors. CDR3 sequences were aligned to IMGT reference sequences to assign V, D and J gene segments. Each retained sequence needed at least a six-nucleotide match to both a V gene segment and a J gene segment. Rearrangements were classified as productive when the CDR3 lacked stop codons and remained in frame with V and J, and all other rearrangements were classified as non-productive. Following IMGT convention, CDR3 was defined as the stretch from the second conserved V-encoded cysteine up to the conserved J-encoded phenylalanine. The earlier analysis of some 550 of the donors excluded any sequence lacking an unambiguous match to a single V gene segment. An earlier analysis of several hundred of the donors classified V segments as functional when productive rearrangements were above 56.7% and as segregating when the standard deviation between donors was above 5%. To diagnose cytomegalovirus status from the catalog of TCR beta chain sequences, a statistical classification framework was built. In a later analysis, TCR nucleotide sequences were compared against IMGT/GENE-DB human TR gene sequences so that V and J genes could be assigned. In a later analysis, CDR3 sequences and most-parsimonious VDJ recombination scenarios were assigned using the TCRdist pipeline. In a later analysis, every TCR beta chain was defined by the combination of its CDR3 amino acid sequence and its V-gene family, and reads without a unique V-gene family were dropped. A later analysis removed 592 highly shared, low-generation-probability nucleotide sequences to deal with suspected cross-contamination and a sequencing artifact. In a later analysis, a clonal expansion index for each public chain was calculated from normalized within-repertoire ranks of inferred template counts. In a later analysis, generation probabilities were computed using a VDJ recombination model fitted to out-of-frame rearrangements, and the results were checked against IGoR. In a later analysis, TCR-TCR, TCR-HLA and TCR-CMV co-occurrence was scored with hypergeometric tests, and a repertoire-size bias correction was applied to TCR pairs. To estimate false discovery rates, a later analysis permuted the HLA or CMV assignments 20 times. In a later analysis, co-occurring TCRs were grouped using DBSCAN, and TCRdist sequence similarity was added for clustering within HLA-allele-positive subsets. Co-occurrence clustering excluded repertoires with fewer than 30,000 or more than 120,000 public chains, plus five with anomalous nucleotide sharing. TCRdb carries this immuneACCESS record with in-frame sequences only. Its versions omit some clonotypes, under half of them owing to an unresolved V gene in the studies checked, with the rest unexplained. V and J calls and clone size are as listed in that table; D and trimming were resolved from the DNA. For this sample, the table gives about 190,000 clones. The ten largest clones add up to roughly 6.7% of the sample.

The cohort comprised around 700 healthy bone marrow donors. At the time of sampling, all cohort members were nominally healthy, though unrecorded immune exposures were likely present. The donor was CMV seronegative and belonged to the group of 352 seronegative cohort members. Every donor gave a peripheral blood sample, and the peripheral blood mononuclear cells from that sample were used for TCR beta sequencing. The Qiagen DNeasy Blood Extraction Kit was used to extract genomic DNA from the blood cell samples. Material for sequencing was PBMCs. The V and J segments used are TRBV6-5 and TRBJ2-7, with TRBD1 identical over 8 junction bases. This sequence was found in a young man in good health and CMV-seronegative. This receptor carries the CDR3 CASSPTGTGPYEQYF. The DNA reads TGTGCCAGCAGCCCCACCGGGACAGGCCCCTACGAGCAGTACTTC.